The TCR beta chain described here comes from a study of cytomegalovirus exposure and HLA in healthy donors. Study-wide results and limits: The study reported that TCR beta sequences accurately predicted HLA-A and HLA-B alleles in most subjects. When analyzed later, the rates of TCR association showed variation by HLA locus, with DRB1 the most and HLA-C the fewest. Across donors, most TCRs were seen rarely, yet some public ones were widespread. Serostatus for CMV was the only available immune exposure information.

This clone was detected a few times. No antigen is known for it. Vbeta (60) and Jbeta (13) primers were used in the PCR. Assay: immunoSEQ multiplex PCR; the TCRdb copy retains only in-frame clones and omits some. The repertoire holds roughly 180,000 clones, approximately 9.5% seen once, with approximately 1.5% in the top ten. The V gene's germline CDR1 is MNHNS and CDR2 SASEGT. Trimming shortened V by 6 bases and J by 1 base, and 16 bases separated the two germline ends. The CDR3 totals 16 residues. This chain joins TRBV6-1 and TRBJ2-1; D uncertain. Sequenced: PBMCs. This TCR came from a woman aged 25 to 45 in good health and CMV-seropositive. The CDR3 protein is CASRESGPPSYNEQFF. The CDR3, as DNA: TGTGCCAGCAGGGAATCTGGGCCTCCTTCCTACAATGAGCAGTTCTTC.